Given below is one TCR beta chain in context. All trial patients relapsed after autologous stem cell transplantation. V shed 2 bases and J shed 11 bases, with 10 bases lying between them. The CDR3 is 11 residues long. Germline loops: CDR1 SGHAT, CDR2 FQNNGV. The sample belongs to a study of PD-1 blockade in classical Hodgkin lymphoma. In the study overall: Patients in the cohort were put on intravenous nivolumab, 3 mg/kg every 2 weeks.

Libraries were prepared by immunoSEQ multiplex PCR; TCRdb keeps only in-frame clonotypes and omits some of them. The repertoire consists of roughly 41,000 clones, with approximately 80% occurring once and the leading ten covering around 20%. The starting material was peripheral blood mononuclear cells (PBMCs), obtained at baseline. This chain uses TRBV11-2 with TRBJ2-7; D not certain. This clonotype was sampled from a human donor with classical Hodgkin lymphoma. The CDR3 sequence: CASSLMSTKYF. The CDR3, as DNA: TGTGCCAGCAGCTTAATGTCTACTAAGTACTTC.